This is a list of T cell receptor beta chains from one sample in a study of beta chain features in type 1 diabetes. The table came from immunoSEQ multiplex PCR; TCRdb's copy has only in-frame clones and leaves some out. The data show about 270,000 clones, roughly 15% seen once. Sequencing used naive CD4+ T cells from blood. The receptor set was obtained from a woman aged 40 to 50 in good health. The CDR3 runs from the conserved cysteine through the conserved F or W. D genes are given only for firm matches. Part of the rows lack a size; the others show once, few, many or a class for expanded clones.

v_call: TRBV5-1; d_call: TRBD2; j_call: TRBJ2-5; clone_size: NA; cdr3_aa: CASSLISGAGTQYF; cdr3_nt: TGCGCCAGCAGCTTGATAAGCGGGGCGGGGACCCAGTACTTC
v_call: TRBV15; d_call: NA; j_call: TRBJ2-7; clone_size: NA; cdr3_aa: CATSRDRAREQYF; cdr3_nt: TGTGCCACCAGCAGAGACAGGGCTCGGGAGCAGTACTTC
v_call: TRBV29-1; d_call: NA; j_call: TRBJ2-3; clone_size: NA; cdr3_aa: CSVLQSSSTDTQYF; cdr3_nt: TGCAGCGTGCTACAGAGCTCTAGCACAGATACGCAGTATTTT
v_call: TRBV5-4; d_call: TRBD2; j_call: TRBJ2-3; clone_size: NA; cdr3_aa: CASSTPGLAESDTQYF; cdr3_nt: TGTGCCAGCAGCACTCCGGGACTAGCGGAGTCAGATACGCAGTATTTT
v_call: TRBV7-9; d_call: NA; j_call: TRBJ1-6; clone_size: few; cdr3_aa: CASSLRTVLDSPLHF; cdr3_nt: TGTGCCAGCAGCCTCCGGACAGTCCTAGATTCACCCCTCCACTTT
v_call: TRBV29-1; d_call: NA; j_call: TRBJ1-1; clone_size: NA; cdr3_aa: CSVDGGREGTEAFF; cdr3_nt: TGCAGCGTTGATGGTGGCAGGGAGGGCACTGAAGCTTTCTTT
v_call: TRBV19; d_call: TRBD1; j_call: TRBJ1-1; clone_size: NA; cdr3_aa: CASSGQGARNTEAFF; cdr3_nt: TGTGCCAGTAGTGGACAGGGGGCGCGAAACACTGAAGCTTTCTTT
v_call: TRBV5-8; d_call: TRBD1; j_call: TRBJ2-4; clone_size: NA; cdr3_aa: CASSFRGRQNIQYF; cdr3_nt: TGTGCCAGCAGCTTCAGGGGGCGTCAAAACATTCAGTACTTC
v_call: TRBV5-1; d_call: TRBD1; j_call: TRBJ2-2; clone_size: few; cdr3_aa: CASSLNTGGHVDTGELFF; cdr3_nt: TGCGCCAGCAGCTTGAATACAGGGGGCCACGTCGACACCGGGGAGCTGTTTTTT
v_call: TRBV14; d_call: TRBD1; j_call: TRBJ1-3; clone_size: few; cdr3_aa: CASSQAVGTGRGNTIYF; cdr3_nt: TGTGCCAGCAGCCAAGCCGTAGGGACAGGTCGTGGAAACACCATATATTTT
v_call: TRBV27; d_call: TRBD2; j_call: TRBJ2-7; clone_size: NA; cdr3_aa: CASSLAGGPYEQYF; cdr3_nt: TGTGCCAGCAGTCTAGCGGGGGGCCCCTACGAGCAGTACTTC
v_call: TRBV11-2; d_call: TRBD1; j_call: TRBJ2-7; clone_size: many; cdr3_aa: CASSWGQGYEQYF; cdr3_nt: TGTGCCAGCAGCTGGGGACAGGGCTACGAGCAGTACTTC
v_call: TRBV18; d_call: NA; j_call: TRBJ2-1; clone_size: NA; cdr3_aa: CASSPLPRGTLSSYNEQFF; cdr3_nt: TGTGCCAGCTCACCACTCCCGCGAGGGACACTGAGCTCCTACAATGAGCAGTTCTTC
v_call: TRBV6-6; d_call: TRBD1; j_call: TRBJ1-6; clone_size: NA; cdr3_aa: CASSPQGASNSPLHF; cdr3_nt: TGTGCCAGCAGTCCCCAGGGGGCGTCTAATTCACCCCTCCACTTT
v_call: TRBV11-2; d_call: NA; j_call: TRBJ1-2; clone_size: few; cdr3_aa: CASSLDRGNYGYTF; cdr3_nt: TGTGCCAGCAGCTTAGATCGGGGGAACTATGGCTACACCTTC
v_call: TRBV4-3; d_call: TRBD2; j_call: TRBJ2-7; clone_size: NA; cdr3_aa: CASSPLAGGPGEQYF; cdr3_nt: TGCGCCAGCAGCCCGTTAGCGGGGGGGCCGGGCGAGCAGTACTTC
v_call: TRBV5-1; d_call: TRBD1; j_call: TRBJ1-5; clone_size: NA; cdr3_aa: CASSRTGDSNQPQHF; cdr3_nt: TGCGCCAGCAGCCGGACAGGGGATAGCAATCAGCCCCAGCATTTT
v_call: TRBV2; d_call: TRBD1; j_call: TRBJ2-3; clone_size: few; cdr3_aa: CASTEDRGRGTDTQYF; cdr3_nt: TGTGCCAGCACTGAAGACAGGGGGCGCGGCACAGATACGCAGTATTTT
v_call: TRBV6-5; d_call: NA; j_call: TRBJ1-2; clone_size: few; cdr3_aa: CASSYSVAGVGYTF; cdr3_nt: TGTGCCAGCAGTTACTCAGTGGCAGGGGTTGGCTACACCTTC
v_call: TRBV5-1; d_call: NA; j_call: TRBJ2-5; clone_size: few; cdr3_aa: CASSFGGNQETQYF; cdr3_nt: TGCGCCAGCAGCTTTGGAGGGAACCAAGAGACCCAGTACTTC
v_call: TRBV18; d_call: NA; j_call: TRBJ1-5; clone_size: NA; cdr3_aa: CASSPTGDQPQHF; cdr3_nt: TGTGCCAGCTCACCTACAGGAGATCAGCCCCAGCATTTT
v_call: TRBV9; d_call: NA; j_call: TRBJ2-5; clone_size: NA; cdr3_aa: CASTLSVQGHETQYF; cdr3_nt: TGTGCCAGCACCCTTTCCGTTCAGGGCCATGAGACCCAGTACTTC
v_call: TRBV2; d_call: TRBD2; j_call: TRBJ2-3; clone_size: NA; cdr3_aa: CASRGLAGARTDTQYF; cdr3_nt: TGTGCCAGCAGGGGACTAGCGGGGGCCCGCACAGATACGCAGTATTTT
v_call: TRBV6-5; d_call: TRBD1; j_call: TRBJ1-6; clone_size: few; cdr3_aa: CASSSTQGRNSPLHF; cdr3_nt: TGTGCCAGCAGTTCTACACAGGGGCGGAATTCACCCCTCCACTTT
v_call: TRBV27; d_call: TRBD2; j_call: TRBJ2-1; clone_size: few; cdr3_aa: CASSGGGVAGGPSYNEQFF; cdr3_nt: TGTGCCAGCAGTGGGGGTGGGGTAGCGGGGGGCCCCTCCTACAATGAGCAGTTCTTC
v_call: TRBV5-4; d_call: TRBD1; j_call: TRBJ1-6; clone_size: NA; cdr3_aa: CASSLAAKGQHLLNSPLHF; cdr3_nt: TGTGCCAGCAGCTTGGCCGCCAAGGGACAGCATTTACTGAATTCACCCCTCCACTTT
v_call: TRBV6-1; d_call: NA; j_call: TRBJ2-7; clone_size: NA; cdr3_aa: CASSEERGRIYEQYF; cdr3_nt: TGTGCCAGCAGTGAAGAAAGGGGTCGTATCTACGAGCAGTACTTC
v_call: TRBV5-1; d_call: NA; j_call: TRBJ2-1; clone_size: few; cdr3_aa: CASSYRSDPYNEQFF; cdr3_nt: TGCGCCAGCAGCTACCGATCAGATCCCTACAATGAGCAGTTCTTC
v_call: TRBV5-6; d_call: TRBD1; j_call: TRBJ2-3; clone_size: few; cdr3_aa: CASSLTGTGGVTTQYF; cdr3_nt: TGTGCCAGCAGCCTGACCGGGACAGGGGGCGTTACTACGCAGTATTTT
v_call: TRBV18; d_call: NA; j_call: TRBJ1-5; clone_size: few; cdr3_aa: CASSPGSNSNQPQHF; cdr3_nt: TGTGCCAGCTCACCAGGTAGTAACAGCAATCAGCCCCAGCATTTT
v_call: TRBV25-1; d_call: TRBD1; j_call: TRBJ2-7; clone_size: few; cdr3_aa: CASSVDRGLLYEQYF; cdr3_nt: TGTGCCAGCAGTGTGGACAGGGGACTCCTCTACGAGCAGTACTTC
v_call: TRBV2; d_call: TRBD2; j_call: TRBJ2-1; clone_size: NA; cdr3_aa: CASTGGSYNEQFF; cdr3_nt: TGTGCCAGCACGGGGGGGAGCTACAATGAGCAGTTCTTC
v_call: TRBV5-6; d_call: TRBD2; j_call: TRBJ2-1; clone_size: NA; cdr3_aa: CASSSLRGGGKEQFF; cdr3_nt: TGTGCCAGCAGCTCCCTCCGGGGGGGCGGAAAGGAGCAGTTCTTC
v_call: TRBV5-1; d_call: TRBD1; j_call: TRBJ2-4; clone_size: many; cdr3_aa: CASSHGTVTAGDIQYF; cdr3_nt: TGCGCCAGCAGCCACGGGACAGTTACCGCTGGGGACATTCAGTACTTC
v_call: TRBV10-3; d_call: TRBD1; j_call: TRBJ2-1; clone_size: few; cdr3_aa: CAISELRDRGVDEQFF; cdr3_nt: TGTGCCATCAGTGAGCTCCGGGACAGGGGTGTCGATGAGCAGTTCTTC
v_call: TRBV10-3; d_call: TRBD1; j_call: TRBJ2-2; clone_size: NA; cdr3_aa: CAISGGTGARTGELFF; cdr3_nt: TGTGCCATCAGTGGAGGGACAGGGGCCCGGACCGGGGAGCTGTTTTTT
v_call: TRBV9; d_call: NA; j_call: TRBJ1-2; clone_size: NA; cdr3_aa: CASSVASTGPYGYTF; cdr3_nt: TGTGCCAGCAGCGTAGCTAGCACAGGGCCCTATGGCTACACCTTC
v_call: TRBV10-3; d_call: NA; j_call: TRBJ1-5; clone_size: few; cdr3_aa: CAIRKPCLPQHF; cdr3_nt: TGTGCCATCAGAAAGCCATGTTTGCCCCAGCATTTT
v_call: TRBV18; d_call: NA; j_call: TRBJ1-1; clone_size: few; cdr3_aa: CASTTRGTEAFF; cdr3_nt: TGTGCCAGCACCACACGAGGGACTGAAGCTTTCTTT
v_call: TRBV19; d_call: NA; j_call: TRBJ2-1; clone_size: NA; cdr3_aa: CASSATEQFF; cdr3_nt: TGTGCCAGTAGTGCTACTGAGCAGTTCTTC
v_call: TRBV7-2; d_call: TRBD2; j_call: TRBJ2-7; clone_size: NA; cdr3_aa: CASSSGTSGGARYEQYF; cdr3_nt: TGTGCCAGCAGCTCCGGGACTAGCGGGGGGGCTAGGTACGAGCAGTACTTC
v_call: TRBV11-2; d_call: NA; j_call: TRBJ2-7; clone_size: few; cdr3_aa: CASTSRPAGPLFEQYF; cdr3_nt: TGTGCCAGCACCTCCCGGCCCGCGGGCCCCCTTTTCGAGCAGTACTTC
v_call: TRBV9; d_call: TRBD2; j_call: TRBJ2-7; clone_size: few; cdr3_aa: CASSGDGGLAGEQYF; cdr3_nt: TGTGCCAGTAGCGGGGATGGGGGACTAGCCGGCGAGCAGTACTTC
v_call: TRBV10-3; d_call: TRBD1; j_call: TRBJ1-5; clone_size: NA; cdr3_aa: CAISEQGVPNQPQHF; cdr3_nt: TGTGCCATCAGTGAACAGGGGGTCCCCAATCAGCCCCAGCATTTT
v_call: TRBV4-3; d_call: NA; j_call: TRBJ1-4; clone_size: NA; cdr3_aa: CASSQRLGGEKLFF; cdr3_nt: TGCGCCAGCAGCCAAAGACTTGGGGGGGAAAAACTGTTTTTT
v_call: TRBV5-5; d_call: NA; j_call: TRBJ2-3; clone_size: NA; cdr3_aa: CASSLGEPTDTQYF; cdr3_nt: TGTGCCAGCAGCTTGGGCGAGCCCACAGATACGCAGTATTTT
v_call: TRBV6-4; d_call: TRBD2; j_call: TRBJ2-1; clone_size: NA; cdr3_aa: CASMSLAGGPGEQFF; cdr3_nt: TGTGCCAGCATGTCACTAGCGGGGGGGCCGGGTGAGCAGTTCTTC
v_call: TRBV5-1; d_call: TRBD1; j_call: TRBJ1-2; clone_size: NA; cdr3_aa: CASSFFLGQGASGYTF; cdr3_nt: TGCGCCAGCAGCTTTTTCCTGGGACAGGGGGCCAGTGGCTACACCTTC